The T cell receptor (beta chain) under discussion was sequenced for a study of cytomegalovirus exposure and HLA in healthy donors. Overall study findings and caveats: In a later analysis, TCR beta V- and J-gene trimming showed a link to a missense DCLRE1C variant.

The CDR3 is 14 residues long. Germline V gives CDR1 GTSNPN, CDR2 SVGIG (reference sequence). PCR used 60 Vbeta primers and 13 Jbeta primers. The protocol was immunoSEQ multiplex PCR, while the TCRdb copy is restricted to in-frame clones and leaves out a portion. The sample includes roughly 18,000 clones, about 75% of them seen just once. Comment on this clone: As yet, its antigen is unknown. The junction differs from germline at one of its ends, possibly a read error.

The chain joins TRBV30 to TRBJ2-3, with 11 nucleotides matching TRBD2. This clonotype originated in a man aged 18 to 29 in good health and CMV-seronegative. The sequenced sample was PBMCs. The CDR3 protein is CAGRLAGPTDTQYF. The CDR3 nucleotides are TGTGCCGGGAGACTAGCGGGACCCACAGATACGCAGTATTTT.